Presented here are 15 T cell receptor beta chains from one specimen sequenced in a study of identical twins. A single record per CDR3 protein comes from TCRdb applying MiXCR to the 5' RACE reads. Found here are about 240,000 distinct CDR3 sequences, approximately 6.8% of them singletons; the top ten hold around 5.4%. The sample was also reused in another study, on yellow fever vaccine responses in identical twins.

Material: CD8+ T cells sorted from blood. The receptors come from a woman aged 18-30 years in good health.

This clonotype was picked up a small number of times. The chain uses TRBV28 and TRBJ2-3; perhaps TRBD2 as D (7 bases). Between the trimmed V and J ends, which lost 5 bases and 2 bases, there was a span of 23 bases. The CDR3 sequence is 18 residues long. Germline V gene data show CDR1 as MDHEN and CDR2 as SYDVKM. The CDR3 is CASSAKRPGGYNTDTQYF. The CDR3 DNA is TGTGCCAGCAGTGCCAAACGCCCGGGGGGCTACAACACAGATACGCAGTATTTT.

V and J are TRBV7-6 and TRBJ2-1, with D perhaps being TRBD1 or TRBD2 (5 bases each). V lost 1 base and J lost 8, with 9 bases in between. Germline lookup yields CDR1 SGHVS and CDR2 FNYEAQ. The CDR3 length is 13 residues. CDR3 amino acids: CASSLGGFYEQFF. CDR3 sequence (DNA): TGTGCCAGCAGCTTAGGGGGGTTCTATGAGCAGTTCTTC.

This chain connects TRBV7-8 to TRBJ2-1; D may be TRBD2 (6 bases). The CDR3 totals 17 residues. CDR1 SGHVS and CDR2 FQNEAQ come from the germline V gene. Trimming took off 5 bases at V and 8 bases at J, with 25 bases between the two ends. The CDR3 is CASSIGASGLGAYEQFF. The CDR3, as DNA: TGTGCCAGCAGCATCGGAGCCTCGGGACTCGGGGCGTATGAGCAGTTCTTC.

This clonotype was picked up many times. This chain connects TRBV11-1 to TRBJ2-5, with 12 bases lining up with TRBD2. V dropped 4 bases and J dropped 1; count of bases not matched to a gene: 10. The CDR3 totals 18 residues. The germline gives CDR1 SGHAT, CDR2 FQDESV (reference sequence). As DNA, the CDR3 is TGTGCCAGCAGCTCAAGACTAGCGGGGGAGACTCTCCAAGAGACCCAGTACTTC. Its translation is CASSSRLAGETLQETQYF.

Regarding this clonotype: A much larger clone is a single base away; this may be a read error. The conserved final phenylalanine or tryptophan is absent from the CDR3, which likely points to a read error. This chain connects TRBV11-1 to TRBJ2-1; 11 nucleotides line up with TRBD2. The junction had 0 bases not matched to a gene; V was cut back by 2 bases and J by 3 bases. Germline CDR1 and CDR2: SGHAT and FQDESV (reference sequence). The CDR3 is 15 amino acids. CDR3 DNA: TGTGCCAGCAGCTTACTAGCGGGAGGCTACAATGAGCAGTTCCTC. It encodes CASSLLAGGYNEQFL.

This clonotype was counted many times. The rearrangement uses TRBV3-1 and TRBJ1-2; 12 nucleotides match TRBD1. Germline-derived CDR1 and CDR2 are LGHDT and YNNKEL (reference sequence). The CDR3 has 17 residues. After removal of 0 bases from V and 3 bases from J, the junction contained 5 bases not matched to a gene. CDR3 protein: CASSQEGTGGIDYGYTF. The CDR3 nucleotides are TGTGCCAGCAGCCAAGAAGGGACAGGGGGCATCGACTATGGCTACACCTTC.

V and J are TRBV12-3 or TRBV12-4 and TRBJ2-7, with no clear D. The V end lost 4 bases, the J end lost 5 bases, and 9 bases lay between the germline ends. CDR3 size: 12 residues. CDR3 residues: CASSSGLHEQYF. CDR3 in DNA: TGTGCCAGCAGTTCGGGCCTCCACGAGCAGTACTTC.

This clonotype appeared many times. The chain carries TRBV12-3 or TRBV12-4 and TRBJ2-2, with a possible D match to TRBD1 (6 bases). Trimming shortened V by 6 bases and J by 1 base, and 12 bases separated the two germline ends. This CDR3 region has 15 residues. The CDR3 DNA follows: TGTGCCAGCAGCCCCAGAGGGGGGAACACCGGGGAGCTGTTTTTT. Its translation: CASSPRGGNTGELFF.

This clonotype showed up just a few times. The rearrangement links TRBV3-1 to TRBJ2-5; 9 bases line up with TRBD2. There are 14 residues in the CDR3. Losses at the gene ends were 8 bases for V and 4 bases for J; bases not matched to a gene: 8. Germline CDR1 and CDR2: LGHDT and YNNKEL (reference sequence). The CDR3 is CASVFGLALETQYF. CDR3 bases: TGTGCCAGCGTATTCGGACTAGCGCTAGAGACCCAGTACTTC.

This clonotype was seen more than once but under ten times. CDR3 amino acids: CASSQGTSGRYNEQFF. The CDR3 coding sequence is TGCGCCAGCAGCCAAGGGACTAGCGGGAGGTACAATGAGCAGTTCTTC. The rearrangement uses TRBV4-1 and TRBJ2-1; 14 nucleotides agree with TRBD2. The J segment lost 4 bases and the V segment lost 1 base, leaving 0 bases of the junction unmatched. Germline V gene lookup returns CDR1 MGHRA and CDR2 YSYEKL. The CDR3 is 16 residues long.

The chain combines TRBV28 with TRBJ1-2; D is unresolved. CDR3 length: 16 residues. The V gene lost 3 bases and the J gene lost 6 bases, with 20 bases spanning the gap. Germline lookup yields CDR1 MDHEN and CDR2 SYDVKM. The CDR3 protein is CASSFPLIQGLNGYTF. CDR3 bases: TGTGCCAGCAGTTTTCCCCTAATCCAAGGGCTTAATGGCTACACCTTC.

The table lists this clonotype with a count of one. This rearrangement joins TRBV2 to TRBJ1-5; D remains unclear. Germline CDR1 SNHLY, CDR2 FYNNEI. V lost 2 bases and J lost 3, with 11 bases in between. The length of the CDR3 is 15 residues. CDR3 in amino acids: CASSEFPEDNQPQHF. Written as DNA, the CDR3 is TGTGCCAGCAGTGAATTCCCCGAGGACAATCAGCCCCAGCATTTT.

This clonotype was detected only a few times. The rearrangement links TRBV2 to TRBJ2-7, with 10 bases matching TRBD2. From germline, CDR1 is SNHLY and CDR2 FYNNEI. V lost 3 bases, J lost 3 bases, and 11 bases stayed unmatched. The CDR3 extends over 17 amino acids. The chain's CDR3 is CASSDLGLAGGNYEQYF. The CDR3 coding sequence is TGTGCCAGCAGTGACCTGGGGTTAGCGGGAGGAAACTACGAGCAGTACTTC.

This clonotype was recorded a few times. The chain uses TRBV6-2 or TRBV6-3 and TRBJ1-2, with D hard to call. V lost 1 base, J lost 7 bases, and 19 bases lay in between. CDR3 length: 16 residues. Germline V gives CDR1 MNHEY, CDR2 SVGEGT. CDR3 loop: CASSYFVDPKAGGYTF. CDR3 nucleotides: TGTGCCAGCAGTTACTTCGTGGACCCCAAAGCAGGTGGCTACACCTTC.

This clonotype was seen a handful of times. The chain uses TRBV15 and TRBJ2-7; a possible D gene is TRBD1 (6 bases). CDR3 length: 16 residues. Germline V CDR1 and CDR2: LNHNV, YYDKDF (reference sequence). V lost 1 base and J lost 5, with 18 bases in between. CDR3 residues: CATSRGVQGARNEQYV. DNA of the CDR3: TGTGCCACCAGCAGAGGAGTACAGGGAGCTCGAAACGAGCAGTACGTC.